The sequence of this TCR beta chain was determined in a study of T cells after yellow fever vaccination. Overall study findings and caveats: The secondary T-cell response peaked on day 5, not day 15, but was weaker. FACS-sorted repertoires might harbor abundant contaminating clonotypes from the bulk population.

J gave up 9 bases and V 3 bases, and 8 bases lay outside the gene matches. The CDR3 is made up of 14 amino acids. CDR1 is SGHTA, CDR2 FQGNSA, per germline. The TCR cDNA carried a universal primer site and UMIs from 5'RACE template switching. A single record per CDR3 protein comes from TCRdb applying MiXCR to the 5' RACE reads. The sample records just under 600,000 distinct CDR3 sequences, 13% being singletons. This clonotype turned up a few times. As yet, its antigen is unknown. The sequencing here drew on PBMCs, taken on the day of the yellow fever booster vaccination. The chain has TRBV7-2 and TRBJ2-1, with TRBD2 identical over 7 bases. The receptor comes from a man under 40 who received the YFV17D yellow fever vaccine. The CDR3 loop reads CASSFGGSRSEQFF. The CDR3 coding sequence is TGTGCCAGCAGCTTCGGCGGGAGTCGGAGTGAGCAGTTCTTC.